One and the same sample provided the 8 T cell receptor beta chains below, sequenced in a study. Via MiXCR, TCRdb re-called the 5' RACE reads, giving one row per CDR3 protein. Of about 54,000 distinct CDR3 sequences in the sample, roughly 15% are singletons; the top ten hold 2% to 2.5%. Source material: naive CD4+ T cells sorted from blood. The subset: naive CD4+ T cells, CD4+CD45RA+CD25-. The receptors were gathered from a female donor with breast cancer.

This clonotype has just a few counts. The chain combines TRBV6-2 or TRBV6-3 with TRBJ1-1; a weak D match, TRBD1 (6 bases). This CDR3 contains 11 residues. The V and J ends lost 9 bases and 4 bases respectively, with 9 bases between them. The germline V gene encodes CDR1 MNHEY and CDR2 SVGEGT. Here the CDR3 DNA reads TGTGCCAGTGCACAGGGCACTGAAGCTTTCTTT. It is translated as CASAQGTEAFF.

V usage is TRBV7-2 and J usage is TRBJ2-3; D call uncertain. Germline assignment: CDR1 SGHTA and CDR2 FQGNSA. This CDR3 spans 12 amino acids. The ends were cut back, 3 bases at V and 5 bases at J, with 6 bases in the middle. For the CDR3, the DNA is TGTGCCAGCAGCTTTTATAGAGATACGCAGTATTTT. Translating it yields CASSFYRDTQYF.

In this sample, this clonotype turned up many times. This rearrangement joins TRBV5-1 to TRBJ2-1, with 9 positions matching TRBD1. Losses at the gene ends were 4 bases for V and 6 bases for J; bases not matched to a gene: 5. CDR1 SGHRS and CDR2 YFSETQ come from the germline V gene. The CDR3 length is 14 residues. CDR3 nucleotide sequence: TGCGCCAGCAGCCAGGACAGGGGTTTCAATGAGCAGTTCTTC. It is translated as CASSQDRGFNEQFF.

The chain couples TRBV7-8 to TRBJ1-6; D is uncertain. Germline values: CDR1 SGHVS, CDR2 FQNEAQ. V dropped 2 bases and J dropped 7 bases, with 9 bases sitting between them. This CDR3 contains 14 residues. The CDR3 DNA is TGTGCCAGCAGCTTACTAGGGAACAATTCACCCCTCCACTTT. Its translation is CASSLLGNNSPLHF.

This clonotype has only a few counts. A much larger clone differs by one base, so this may be a read error. The conserved closing phenylalanine or tryptophan is absent in this CDR3, likely reflecting a read error. The V and J genes are TRBV20-1 and TRBJ2-5; D may be TRBD1 or TRBD2 (5 bases each). The germline V gene has CDR1 DFQATT and CDR2 SNEGSKA (reference sequence). The CDR3 is 14 amino acids. V was shortened by 6 bases and J by 9 bases, with 23 bases between the two germline ends. In DNA, the CDR3 is TGCAGTGCCCCTCCGATTGAGGCGTTGGGGGCCCAGTACTGC. It codes for CSAPPIEALGAQYC.

This clonotype was picked up a small number of times. The CDR3 carries no conserved terminal phenylalanine or tryptophan, so it likely arises from a read error. The genes are TRBV28 and TRBJ1-5; tentatively, D is TRBD1 (5 bases). Trimming pared 2 bases from V and 5 bases from J, leaving 10 bases between. Germline lookup yields CDR1 MDHEN and CDR2 SYDVKM. This CDR3 has 14 amino acids. The CDR3 region has the DNA TGTGCCAGCAGTTTAGGGGGAGGGTATCAGCCCCAGCATCTT. It specifies CASSLGGGYQPQHL.

A few counts support this clonotype. V gene TRBV5-1 combines with J gene TRBJ1-2, with no clear D. V dropped 0 bases and J dropped 7 bases, with 10 bases sitting between them. The CDR3 runs 13 residues. CDR1 SGHRS and CDR2 YFSETQ come from the germline V gene. The CDR3 DNA reads TGCGCCAGCAGCTTGGCTGGGAGCAGTGGCTACACCTTC. It encodes CASSLAGSSGYTF.

This clonotype was observed a handful of times. J is TRBJ2-3 and V is TRBV24-1, with D unresolved. V lost 4 bases, J lost 2 bases, and 9 bases lay in between. The CDR3 covers 14 residues. Germline assignment: CDR1 KGHDR and CDR2 SFDVKD. CDR3 coding DNA: TGTGCCACCAGTGACGCCGTCCTCACAGATACGCAGTATTTT. Its translation is CATSDAVLTDTQYF.